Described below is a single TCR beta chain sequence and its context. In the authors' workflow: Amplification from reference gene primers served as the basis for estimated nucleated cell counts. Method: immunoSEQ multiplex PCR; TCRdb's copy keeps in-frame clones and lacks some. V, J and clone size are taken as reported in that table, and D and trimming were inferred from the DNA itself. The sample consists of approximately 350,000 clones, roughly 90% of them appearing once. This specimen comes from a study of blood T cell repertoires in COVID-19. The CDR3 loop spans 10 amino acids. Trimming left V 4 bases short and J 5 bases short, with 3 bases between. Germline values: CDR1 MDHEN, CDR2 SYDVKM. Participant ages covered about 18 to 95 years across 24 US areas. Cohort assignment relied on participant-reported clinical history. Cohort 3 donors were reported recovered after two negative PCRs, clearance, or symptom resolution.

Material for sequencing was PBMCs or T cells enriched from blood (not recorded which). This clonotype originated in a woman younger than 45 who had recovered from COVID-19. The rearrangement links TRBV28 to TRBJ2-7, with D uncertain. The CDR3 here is CASSSNEQYF. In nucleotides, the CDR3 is TGTGCCAGCAGTTCCAACGAGCAGTACTTC.